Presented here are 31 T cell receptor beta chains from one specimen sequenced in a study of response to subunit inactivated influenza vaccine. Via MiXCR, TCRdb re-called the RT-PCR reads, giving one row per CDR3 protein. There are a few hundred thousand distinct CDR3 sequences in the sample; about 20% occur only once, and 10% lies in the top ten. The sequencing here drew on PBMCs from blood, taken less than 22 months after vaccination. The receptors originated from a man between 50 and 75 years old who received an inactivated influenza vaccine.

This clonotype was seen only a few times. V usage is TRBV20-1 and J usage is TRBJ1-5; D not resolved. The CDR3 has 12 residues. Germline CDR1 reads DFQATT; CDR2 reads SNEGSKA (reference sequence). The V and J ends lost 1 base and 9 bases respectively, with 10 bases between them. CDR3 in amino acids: CSARVSLGPQHF. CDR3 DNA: TGCAGTGCTAGAGTTTCTTTGGGGCCCCAGCATTTT.

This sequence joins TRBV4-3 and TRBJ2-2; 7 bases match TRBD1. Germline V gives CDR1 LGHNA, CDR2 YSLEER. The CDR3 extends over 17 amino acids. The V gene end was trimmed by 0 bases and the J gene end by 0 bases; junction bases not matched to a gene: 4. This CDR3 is CASSQDFTGANTGELFF. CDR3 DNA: TGCGCCAGCAGCCAAGATTTTACAGGGGCGAACACCGGGGAGCTGTTTTTT.

CDR3 loop: CSAFTSANTGELFF. Here the CDR3 DNA reads TGCAGCGCCTTCACTAGCGCTAACACCGGGGAGCTGTTTTTT. V and J are TRBV29-1 and TRBJ2-2; TRBD2 matches 7 bases. The CDR3 consists of 14 residues. Trimming cost V 7 bases and J 2 bases; bases outside gene matches: 7. The germline gives CDR1 SQVTM, CDR2 ANQGSEA.

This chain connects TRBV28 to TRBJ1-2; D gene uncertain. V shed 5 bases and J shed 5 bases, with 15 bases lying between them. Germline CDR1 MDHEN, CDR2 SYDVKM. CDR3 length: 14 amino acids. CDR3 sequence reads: CASSPGSRDYGYTF. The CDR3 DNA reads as TGTGCCAGCAGTCCGGGCAGTCGTGATTATGGCTACACCTTC.

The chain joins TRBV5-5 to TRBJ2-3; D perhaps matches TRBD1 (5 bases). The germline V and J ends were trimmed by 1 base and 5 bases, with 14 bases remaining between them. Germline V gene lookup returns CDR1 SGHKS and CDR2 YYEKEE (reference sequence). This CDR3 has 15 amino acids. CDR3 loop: CASSLRQGPRDTQYF. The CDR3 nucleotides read TGTGCCAGCAGCTTGCGGCAGGGTCCGCGAGATACGCAGTATTTT.

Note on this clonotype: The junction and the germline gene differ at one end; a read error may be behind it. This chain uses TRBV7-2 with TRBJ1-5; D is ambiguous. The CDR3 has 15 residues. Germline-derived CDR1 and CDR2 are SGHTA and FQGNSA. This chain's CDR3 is CASGLAVNSNQPQHF. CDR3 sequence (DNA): TGTGCCAGCGGCTTAGCGGTGAATAGCAATCAGCCCCAGCATTTT.

The CDR3: CSAKADRGRVETQYF. Here the CDR3 DNA reads TGCAGTGCTAAGGCGGACAGGGGGCGCGTAGAGACCCAGTACTTC. The rearrangement links TRBV20-1 to TRBJ2-5; 11 bases fit TRBD1. Germline lookup yields CDR1 DFQATT and CDR2 SNEGSKA (reference sequence). The J segment lost 4 bases and the V segment lost 4 bases, leaving 8 bases of the junction unmatched. The CDR3 has 15 residues.

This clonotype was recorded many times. The CDR3 here is CATSNGQGNTEAFF. CDR3 DNA sequence: TGTGCCACCAGTAATGGACAGGGGAACACTGAAGCTTTCTTT. The chain has TRBV24-1 and TRBJ1-1; 8 bases are a match to TRBD1. The CDR3 runs to 14 residues. Germline lookup yields CDR1 KGHDR and CDR2 SFDVKD. Germline trimming cut 6 bases from V and 1 base from J; bases unmatched to any gene: 3.

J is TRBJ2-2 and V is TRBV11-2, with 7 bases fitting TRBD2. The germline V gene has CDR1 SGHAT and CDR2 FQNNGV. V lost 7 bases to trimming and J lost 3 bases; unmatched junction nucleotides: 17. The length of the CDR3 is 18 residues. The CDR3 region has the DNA TGTGCCAGCACCCACCCGGGGACTTCTAGCGGATACACCGGGGAGCTGTTTTTT. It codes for CASTHPGTSSGYTGELFF.

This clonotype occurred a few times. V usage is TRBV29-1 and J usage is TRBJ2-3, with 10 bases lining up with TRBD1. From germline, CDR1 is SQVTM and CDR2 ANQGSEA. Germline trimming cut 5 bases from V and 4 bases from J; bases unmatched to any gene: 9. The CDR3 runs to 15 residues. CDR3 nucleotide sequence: TGCAGCGTTTCCCGGGACAGGGGCAGGGCAGATACGCAGTATTTT. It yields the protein CSVSRDRGRADTQYF.

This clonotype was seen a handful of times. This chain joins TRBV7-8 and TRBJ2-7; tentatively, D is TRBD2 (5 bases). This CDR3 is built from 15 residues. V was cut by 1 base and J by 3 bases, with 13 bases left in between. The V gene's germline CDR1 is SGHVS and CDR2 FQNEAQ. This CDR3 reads CASSLEEGLYYEQYF. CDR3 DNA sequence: TGTGCCAGCAGCTTAGAAGAAGGACTGTACTACGAGCAGTACTTC.

The CDR3 DNA reads TGTGCCAGCAGCGCCCAGGGGGTGAACACTGAAGCTTTCTTT. This sequence encodes CASSAQGVNTEAFF. The rearrangement uses TRBV11-3 and TRBJ1-1, with 7 bases identical to TRBD1. This CDR3 region has 14 residues. V was clipped by 5 bases and J by 0 bases; unmatched bases: 3. Germline V lookup: CDR1 SGHNT, CDR2 YENEEA.

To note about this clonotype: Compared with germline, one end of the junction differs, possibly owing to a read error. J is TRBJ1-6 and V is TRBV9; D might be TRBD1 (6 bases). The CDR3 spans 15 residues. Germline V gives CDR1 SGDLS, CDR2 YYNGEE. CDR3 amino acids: CASSGKTGFGSRLHF. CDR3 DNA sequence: TGTGCCAGCAGCGGAAAAACAGGGTTTGGATCACGCCTCCACTTT.

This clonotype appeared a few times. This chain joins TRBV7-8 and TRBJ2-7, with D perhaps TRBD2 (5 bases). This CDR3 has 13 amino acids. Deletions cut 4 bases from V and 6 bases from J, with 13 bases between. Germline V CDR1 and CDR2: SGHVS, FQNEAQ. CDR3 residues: CASSSPSSSEQYF. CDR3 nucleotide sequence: TGTGCCAGCAGCTCCCCTAGCAGTTCCGAGCAGTACTTC.

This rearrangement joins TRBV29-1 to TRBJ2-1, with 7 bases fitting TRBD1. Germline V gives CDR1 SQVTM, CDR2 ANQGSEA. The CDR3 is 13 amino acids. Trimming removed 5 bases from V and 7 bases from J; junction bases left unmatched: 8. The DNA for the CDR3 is TGCAGCGTTCTGGACAGGAGGAAGAATGAGCAGTTCTTC. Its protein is CSVLDRRKNEQFF.

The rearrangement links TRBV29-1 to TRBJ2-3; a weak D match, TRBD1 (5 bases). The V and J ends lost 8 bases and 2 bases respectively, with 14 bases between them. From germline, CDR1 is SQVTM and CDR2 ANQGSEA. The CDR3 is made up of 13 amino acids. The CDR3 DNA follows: TGCAGCCTGGGCCAGGGAAACACAGATACGCAGTATTTT. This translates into CSLGQGNTDTQYF.

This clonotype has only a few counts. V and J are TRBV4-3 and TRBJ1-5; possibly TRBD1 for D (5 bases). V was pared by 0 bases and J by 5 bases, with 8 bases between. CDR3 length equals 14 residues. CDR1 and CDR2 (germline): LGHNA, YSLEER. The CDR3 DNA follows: TGCGCCAGCAGCCAAGAAACAGGCTATCAGCCCCAGCATTTT. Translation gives CASSQETGYQPQHF.

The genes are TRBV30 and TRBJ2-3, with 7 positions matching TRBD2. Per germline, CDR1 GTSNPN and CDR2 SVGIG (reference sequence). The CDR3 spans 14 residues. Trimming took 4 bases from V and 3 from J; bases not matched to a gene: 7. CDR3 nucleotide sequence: TGTGCCTGGATTATTGCGGGAGTAACAGATACGCAGTATTTT. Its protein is CAWIIAGVTDTQYF.

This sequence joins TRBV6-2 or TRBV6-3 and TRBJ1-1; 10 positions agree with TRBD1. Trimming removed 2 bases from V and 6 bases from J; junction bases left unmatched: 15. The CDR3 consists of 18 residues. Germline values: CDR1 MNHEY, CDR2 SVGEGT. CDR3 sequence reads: CASSYPPLRSGQGAEAFF. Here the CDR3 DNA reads TGTGCCAGCAGTTACCCCCCTCTGAGGAGCGGACAGGGGGCTGAAGCTTTCTTT.

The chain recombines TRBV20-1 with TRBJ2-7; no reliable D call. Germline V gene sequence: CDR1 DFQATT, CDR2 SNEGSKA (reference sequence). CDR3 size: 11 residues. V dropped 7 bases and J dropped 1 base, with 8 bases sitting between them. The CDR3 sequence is CSGAFSYEQYF. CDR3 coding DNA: TGCAGTGGGGCCTTTTCCTACGAGCAGTACTTC.

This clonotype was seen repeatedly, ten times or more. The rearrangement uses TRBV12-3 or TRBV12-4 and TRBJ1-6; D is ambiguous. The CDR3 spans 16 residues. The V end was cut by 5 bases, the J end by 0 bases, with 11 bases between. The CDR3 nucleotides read TGTGCCAGCAGTCGAGATCACAGCTCCTATAATTCACCCCTCCACTTT. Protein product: CASSRDHSSYNSPLHF.

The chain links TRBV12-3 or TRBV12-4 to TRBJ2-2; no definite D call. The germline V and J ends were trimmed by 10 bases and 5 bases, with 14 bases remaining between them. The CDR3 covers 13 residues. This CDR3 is CATPFPGTGELFF. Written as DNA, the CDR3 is TGTGCCACCCCCTTTCCTGGGACCGGGGAGCTGTTTTTT.

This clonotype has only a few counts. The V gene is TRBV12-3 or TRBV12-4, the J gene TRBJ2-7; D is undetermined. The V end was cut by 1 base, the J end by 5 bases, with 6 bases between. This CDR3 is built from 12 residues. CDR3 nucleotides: TGTGCCAGCAGTTTAGACTCGGACGAGCAGTACTTC. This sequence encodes CASSLDSDEQYF.

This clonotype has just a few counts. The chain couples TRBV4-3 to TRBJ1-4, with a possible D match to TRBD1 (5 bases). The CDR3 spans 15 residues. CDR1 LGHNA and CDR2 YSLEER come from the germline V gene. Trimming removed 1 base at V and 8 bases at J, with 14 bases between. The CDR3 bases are TGCGCCAGCAGCCAAGGGTCAGGGATTGGGGAAAAACTGTTTTTT. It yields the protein CASSQGSGIGEKLFF.

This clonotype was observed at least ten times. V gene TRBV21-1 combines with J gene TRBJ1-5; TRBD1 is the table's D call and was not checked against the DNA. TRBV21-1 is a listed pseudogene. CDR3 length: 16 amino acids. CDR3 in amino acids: CASSKEDRVVLQPQHF. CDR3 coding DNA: TGTGCCAGCAGCAAAGAGGACAGGGTGGTACTTCAGCCCCAGCATTTT.

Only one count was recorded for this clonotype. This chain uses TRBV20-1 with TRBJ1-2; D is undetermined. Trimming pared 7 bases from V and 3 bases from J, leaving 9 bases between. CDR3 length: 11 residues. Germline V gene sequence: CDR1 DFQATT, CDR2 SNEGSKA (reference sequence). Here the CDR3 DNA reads TGCAGTGTGACCAGTGACTATGGCTACACCTTC. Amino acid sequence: CSVTSDYGYTF.

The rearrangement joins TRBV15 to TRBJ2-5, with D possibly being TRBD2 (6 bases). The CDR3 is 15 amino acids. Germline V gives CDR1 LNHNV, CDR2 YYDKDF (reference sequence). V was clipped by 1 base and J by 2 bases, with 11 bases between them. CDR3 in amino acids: CATSRGRAVQETQYF. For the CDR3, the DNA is TGTGCCACCAGCAGAGGGAGGGCAGTTCAAGAGACCCAGTACTTC.

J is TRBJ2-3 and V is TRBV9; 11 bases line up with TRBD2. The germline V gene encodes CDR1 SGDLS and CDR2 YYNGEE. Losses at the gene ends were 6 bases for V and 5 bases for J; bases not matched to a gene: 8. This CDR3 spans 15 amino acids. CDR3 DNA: TGTGCCAGCAAGGCTAGCGGGGGGCAGATAGATACGCAGTATTTT. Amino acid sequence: CASKASGGQIDTQYF.

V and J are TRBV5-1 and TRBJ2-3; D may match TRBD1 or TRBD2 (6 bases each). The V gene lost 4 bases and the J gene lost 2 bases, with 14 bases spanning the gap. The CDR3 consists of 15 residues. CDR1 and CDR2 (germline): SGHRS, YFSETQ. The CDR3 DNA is TGCGCCAGCAGCGTGGAGGGGGAGCCCACAGATACGCAGTATTTT. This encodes CASSVEGEPTDTQYF.

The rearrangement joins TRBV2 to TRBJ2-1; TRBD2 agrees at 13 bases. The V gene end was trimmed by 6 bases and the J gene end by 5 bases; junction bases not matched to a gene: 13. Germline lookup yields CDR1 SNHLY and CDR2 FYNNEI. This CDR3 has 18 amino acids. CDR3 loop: CASSLGRMTSGRNNEQFF. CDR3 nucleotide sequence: TGTGCCAGCAGCCTCGGACGGATGACTAGCGGGAGGAACAATGAGCAGTTCTTC.

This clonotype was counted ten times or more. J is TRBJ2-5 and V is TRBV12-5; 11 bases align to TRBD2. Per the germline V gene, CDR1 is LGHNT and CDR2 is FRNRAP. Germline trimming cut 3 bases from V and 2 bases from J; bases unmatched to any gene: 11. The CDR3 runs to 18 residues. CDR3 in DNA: TGTGCTAGTGGTTTTTCAATAACTAGCGGGAGCTGGCAAGAGACCCAGTACTTC. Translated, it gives CASGFSITSGSWQETQYF.